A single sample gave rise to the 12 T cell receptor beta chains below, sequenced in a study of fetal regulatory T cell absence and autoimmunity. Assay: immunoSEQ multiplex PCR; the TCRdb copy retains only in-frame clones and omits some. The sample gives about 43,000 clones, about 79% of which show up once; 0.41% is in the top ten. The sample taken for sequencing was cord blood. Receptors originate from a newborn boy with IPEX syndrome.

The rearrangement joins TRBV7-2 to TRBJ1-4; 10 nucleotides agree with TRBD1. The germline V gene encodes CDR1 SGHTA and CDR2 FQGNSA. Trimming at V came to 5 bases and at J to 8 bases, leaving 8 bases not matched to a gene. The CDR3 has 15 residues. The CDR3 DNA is TGTGCCAGCAGCCAAGACAGGGGGCGAGAGGAAAAACTGTTTTTT. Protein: CASSQDRGREEKLFF.

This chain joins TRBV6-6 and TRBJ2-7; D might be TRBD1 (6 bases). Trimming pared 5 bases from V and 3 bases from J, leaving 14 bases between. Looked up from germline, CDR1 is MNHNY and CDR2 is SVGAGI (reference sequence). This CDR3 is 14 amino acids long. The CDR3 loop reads CASSGSGTNYEQYF. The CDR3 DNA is TGTGCCAGCAGTGGTTCTGGGACAAACTACGAGCAGTACTTC.

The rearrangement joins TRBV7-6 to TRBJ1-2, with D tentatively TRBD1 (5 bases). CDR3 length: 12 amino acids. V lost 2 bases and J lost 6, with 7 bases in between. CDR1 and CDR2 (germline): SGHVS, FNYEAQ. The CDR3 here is CASSLPGNGYTF. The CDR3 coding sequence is TGTGCCAGCAGCTTACCAGGGAATGGCTACACCTTC.

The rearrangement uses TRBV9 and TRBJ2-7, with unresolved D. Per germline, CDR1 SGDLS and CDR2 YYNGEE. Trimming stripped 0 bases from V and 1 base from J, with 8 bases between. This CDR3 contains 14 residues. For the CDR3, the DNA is TGTGCCAGCAGCGTAGGGGCGCGATCCTACGAGCAGTACTTC. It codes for CASSVGARSYEQYF.

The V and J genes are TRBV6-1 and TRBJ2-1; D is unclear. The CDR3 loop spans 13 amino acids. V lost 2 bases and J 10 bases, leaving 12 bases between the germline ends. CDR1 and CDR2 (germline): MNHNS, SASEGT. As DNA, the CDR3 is TGTGCCAGCAGTGAAACGTTACATTACGAGCAGTTCTTC. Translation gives CASSETLHYEQFF.

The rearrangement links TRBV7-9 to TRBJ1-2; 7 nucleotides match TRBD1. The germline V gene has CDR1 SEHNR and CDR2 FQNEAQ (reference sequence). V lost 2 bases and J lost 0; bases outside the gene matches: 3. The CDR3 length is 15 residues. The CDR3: CASSLYQGANYGYTF. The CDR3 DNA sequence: TGTGCCAGCAGCTTATACCAGGGGGCTAACTATGGCTACACCTTC. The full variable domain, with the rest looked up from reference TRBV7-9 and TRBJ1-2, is DTGVSQNPRHKITKRGQNVTFRCDPISEHNRLYWYRQTLGQGPEFLTYFQNEAQLEKSRLLSDRFSAERPKGSFSTLEIQRTEQGDSAMYLCASSLYQGANYGYTFGSGTRLTVV.

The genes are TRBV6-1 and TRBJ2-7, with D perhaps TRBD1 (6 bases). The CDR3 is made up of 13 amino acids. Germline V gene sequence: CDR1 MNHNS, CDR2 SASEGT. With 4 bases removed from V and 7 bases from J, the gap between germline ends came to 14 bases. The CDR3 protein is CASSGHRAREQYF. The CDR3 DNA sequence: TGTGCCAGCAGTGGACACAGGGCAAGGGAGCAGTACTTC.

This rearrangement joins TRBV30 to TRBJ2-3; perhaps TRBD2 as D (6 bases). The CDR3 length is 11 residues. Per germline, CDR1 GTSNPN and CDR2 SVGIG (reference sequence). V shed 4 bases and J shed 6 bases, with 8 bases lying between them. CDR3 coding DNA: TGTGCCTGGACCGGAGGGGATACGCAGTATTTT. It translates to CAWTGGDTQYF.

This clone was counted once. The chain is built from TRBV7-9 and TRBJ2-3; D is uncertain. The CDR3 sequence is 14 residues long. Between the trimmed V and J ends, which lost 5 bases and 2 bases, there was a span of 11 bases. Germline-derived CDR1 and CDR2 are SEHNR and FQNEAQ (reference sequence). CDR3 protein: CASSRRISTDTQYF. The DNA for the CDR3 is TGTGCCAGCAGCCGCAGAATTTCCACAGATACGCAGTATTTT.

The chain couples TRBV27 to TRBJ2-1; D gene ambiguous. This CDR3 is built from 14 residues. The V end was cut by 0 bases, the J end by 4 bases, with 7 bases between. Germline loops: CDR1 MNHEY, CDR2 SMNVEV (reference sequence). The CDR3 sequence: CASSLSGPYNEQFF. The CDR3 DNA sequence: TGTGCCAGCAGTTTATCTGGGCCTTACAATGAGCAGTTCTTC.

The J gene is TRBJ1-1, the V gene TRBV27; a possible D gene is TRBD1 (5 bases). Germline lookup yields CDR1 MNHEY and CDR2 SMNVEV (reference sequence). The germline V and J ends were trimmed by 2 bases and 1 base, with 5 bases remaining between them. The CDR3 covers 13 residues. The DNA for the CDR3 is TGTGCCAGCAGTTTAGGACAGAACACTGAAGCTTTCTTT. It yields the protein CASSLGQNTEAFF.

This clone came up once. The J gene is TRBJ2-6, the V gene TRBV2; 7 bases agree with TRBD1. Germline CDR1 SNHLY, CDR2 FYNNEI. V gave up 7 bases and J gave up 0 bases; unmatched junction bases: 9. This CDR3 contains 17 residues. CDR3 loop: CASKGRGGLSGANVLTF. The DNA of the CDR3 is TGTGCCAGCAAAGGGAGAGGGGGCCTCTCTGGGGCCAACGTCCTGACTTTC.